The 31 T cell receptor beta chains presented below share a single source sample, sequenced in a study of T cells in localized non-small cell lung cancer. Here immunoSEQ multiplex PCR was the method, and the copy in TCRdb shows in-frame clones only, minus some. The profile covers about 36,000 clones, with roughly 85% appearing a single time and about 7% taken by the ten largest. Sample: peripheral blood, taken before any cancer treatment. The receptors originated from a woman between 40 and 69 years old with stage I lung adenocarcinoma.

The chain has TRBV7-2 and TRBJ1-1; no clear D. This CDR3 region has 15 residues. CDR1 and CDR2 from the germline V gene are SGHTA and FQGNSA. The ends were cut back, 5 bases at V and 0 bases at J, with 13 bases in the middle. The CDR3 here is CASSRARILNTEAFF. For the CDR3, the DNA is TGTGCCAGCAGCAGGGCCCGAATATTGAACACTGAAGCTTTCTTT.

This chain joins TRBV9 and TRBJ1-1, with D possibly being TRBD1 (5 bases). In germline, CDR1 is SGDLS, CDR2 YYNGEE. The CDR3 sequence is 14 residues long. Trimming left V 4 bases short and J 4 bases short, with 14 bases between. CDR3 coding DNA: TGTGCCAGCAGCCTCCGGGACGGATTCACTGAAGCTTTCTTT. Translation gives CASSLRDGFTEAFF.

V gene TRBV7-2 combines with J gene TRBJ2-7, with 7 bases fitting TRBD1. The CDR3 consists of 15 residues. V dropped 5 bases and J dropped 4; count of bases not matched to a gene: 11. Germline CDR1 SGHTA, CDR2 FQGNSA. The CDR3 DNA reads as TGTGCCAGCAGCGAGACCGACAGGGCTGGTTACGAGCAGTACTTC. Translation gives CASSETDRAGYEQYF.

DNA for the CDR3: TGTGCCAGCAGTGGGGCTAGTCGGGATCAGTACTTC. It codes for CASSGASRDQYF. The chain is built from TRBV6-1 and TRBJ2-7; the D gene is possibly TRBD2 (5 bases). The length of the CDR3 is 12 residues. Trimming cost V 4 bases and J 10 bases, with 14 bases left between them. Germline CDR1 MNHNS, CDR2 SASEGT.

The V and J genes are TRBV9 and TRBJ2-7; D gene ambiguous. The V and J ends lost 0 bases and 1 base respectively, with 8 bases between them. The CDR3 consists of 14 residues. Germline assignment: CDR1 SGDLS and CDR2 YYNGEE. In DNA form, the CDR3 reads TGTGCCAGCAGCGTAGCGGTGTCGTCCTACGAGCAGTACTTC. Protein product: CASSVAVSSYEQYF.

The rearrangement joins TRBV10-3 to TRBJ2-7; 11 bases are shared with TRBD2. The CDR3 is 15 amino acids. J lost 5 bases, V lost 6 bases, and 9 bases had no gene match. CDR1 is ENHRY and CDR2 is SYGVKD in the germline V gene. Here the CDR3 DNA reads TGTGCCATCAGACCAGGGACTAGCGGCGCCGACGAGCAGTACTTC. This gives the protein CAIRPGTSGADEQYF.

The chain has TRBV6-1 and TRBJ1-4, with D possibly being TRBD1 (5 bases). CDR1 is MNHNS and CDR2 is SASEGT in the germline V gene. V lost 9 bases, J lost 6 bases, and 17 bases lay in between. This CDR3 comprises 14 residues. This CDR3 is CASSSGQGYEKLFF. CDR3 in DNA: TGTGCCAGTAGTTCCGGGCAGGGCTATGAAAAACTGTTTTTT.

The J gene is TRBJ2-2, the V gene TRBV11-3; D remains ambiguous. V was clipped by 5 bases and J by 4 bases, with 8 bases between them. CDR3 length equals 13 residues. Germline lookup yields CDR1 SGHNT and CDR2 YENEEA. CDR3 sequence reads: CASSRRITGELFF. The CDR3 DNA reads as TGTGCCAGCAGCCGCCGTATCACCGGGGAGCTGTTTTTT.

The chain links TRBV2 to TRBJ2-7; D not resolved. CDR1 SNHLY and CDR2 FYNNEI come from the germline V gene. CDR3 length: 16 residues. Trimming left V 0 bases short and J 3 bases short, with 15 bases between. CDR3 amino acids: CASSEAVSEWYYEQYF. CDR3 coding DNA: TGTGCCAGCAGTGAAGCCGTCTCGGAATGGTACTACGAGCAGTACTTC.

The V gene is TRBV28, the J gene TRBJ1-1; D is possibly TRBD1 (6 bases). The CDR3 is 13 residues long. Trimming removed 6 bases from V and 10 bases from J, with 18 bases in between. Looked up from germline, CDR1 is MDHEN and CDR2 is SYDVKM. CDR3: CASRRDIARGAFF. The CDR3, as DNA: TGTGCCAGCAGAAGGGACATTGCCAGGGGAGCTTTCTTT.

The chain uses TRBV28 and TRBJ2-5; D assignment may be TRBD1 or TRBD2 (5 bases each). The CDR3 extends over 15 amino acids. Trimming took off 5 bases at V and 4 bases at J, with 17 bases between the two ends. CDR1 and CDR2 from the germline V gene are MDHEN and SYDVKM. The CDR3 spells CASSAPDGTGETQYF. CDR3 DNA: TGTGCCAGCAGTGCCCCGGACGGGACGGGAGAGACCCAGTACTTC.

The chain combines TRBV25-1 with TRBJ2-3, with TRBD2 matching 13 bases. CDR3 length: 18 residues. The ends lost 4 bases at V and 4 bases at J; junction bases unmatched: 11. Germline lookup yields CDR1 MGHDK and CDR2 SYGVNS. The CDR3 sequence is CASSATSGGPGTPDTQYF. Written as DNA, the CDR3 is TGTGCCAGCAGTGCGACTAGCGGGGGGCCTGGGACACCAGATACGCAGTATTTT.

The genes are TRBV5-4 and TRBJ2-2, with TRBD1 identical over 7 bases. The CDR3 is 15 amino acids. Germline V gene sequence: CDR1 SGHNT, CDR2 YYREEE (reference sequence). The ends lost 3 bases at V and 1 base at J; junction bases unmatched: 3. The CDR3 spells CASSWAGGNTGELFF. For the CDR3, the DNA is TGTGCCAGCAGCTGGGCAGGGGGGAACACCGGGGAGCTGTTTTTT.

This chain joins TRBV28 and TRBJ1-4, with D unclear. Trimming removed 3 bases at V and 6 bases at J, with 8 bases between. The CDR3 is made up of 13 amino acids. Germline V CDR1 and CDR2: MDHEN, SYDVKM. In nucleotides, the CDR3 is TGTGCCAGCAGTTTGGGATATGATGAAAAACTGTTTTTT. Translation gives CASSLGYDEKLFF.

The chain combines TRBV2 with TRBJ1-6, with TRBD1 identical over 9 bases. Trimming removed 5 bases from V and 10 bases from J; junction bases left unmatched: 9. The CDR3 runs 15 residues. Germline values: CDR1 SNHLY, CDR2 FYNNEI. The CDR3: CASSQQGARGSPLHF. The CDR3, as DNA: TGTGCCAGCAGTCAACAGGGGGCGCGAGGCTCACCCCTCCACTTT.

The genes are TRBV9 and TRBJ1-4; TRBD1 matches 7 bases. The V segment lost 4 bases and the J segment 0 bases; nucleotides outside the gene matches: 3. CDR1 and CDR2 from the germline V gene are SGDLS and YYNGEE. There are 15 residues in the CDR3. The CDR3 DNA reads TGTGCCAGCAGCCCGACAGGGACAACTAATGAAAAACTGTTTTTT. Amino acid sequence: CASSPTGTTNEKLFF.

V usage is TRBV21-1 and J usage is TRBJ1-5. TRBV21-1 is labeled a pseudogene. The CDR3 length is 17 residues. CDR3 protein: CASSKGENDLKNQPQHF. The CDR3 bases are TGTGCCAGCAGCAAAGGAGAAAACGATTTGAAGAATCAGCCCCAGCATTTT.

This chain joins TRBV5-8 and TRBJ2-2; TRBD2 might be the D (6 bases). Trimming took 4 bases from V and 2 from J, leaving 18 bases between them. The CDR3 covers 17 residues. Per the germline V gene, CDR1 is SGHTS and CDR2 is YDEGEE. The CDR3 reads CASSRGTGLKNTGELFF. The CDR3 coding sequence is TGTGCCAGCAGCCGAGGGACGGGACTCAAAAACACCGGGGAGCTGTTTTTT.

The chain links TRBV6-5 to TRBJ1-2; perhaps TRBD1 as D (6 bases). Trimming left V 6 bases short and J 10 bases short, with 12 bases between. The CDR3 runs to 11 residues. Germline CDR1 reads MNHEY; CDR2 reads SVGAGI. The CDR3 DNA is TGTGCCAGCAGAGGTCAGGGGTTCTACACCTTC. It yields the protein CASRGQGFYTF.

The CDR3 spells CASSLDRATYNEQFF. DNA for the CDR3: TGTGCCAGCAGCTTAGACAGGGCCACCTACAATGAGCAGTTCTTC. The rearrangement links TRBV7-3 to TRBJ2-1; 7 bases are shared with TRBD1. The CDR3 is 15 residues long. Looked up from germline, CDR1 is SGHTA and CDR2 is FQGTGA. V lost 2 bases and J lost 2; bases outside the gene matches: 3.

The chain has TRBV25-1 and TRBJ2-1; D is tentatively TRBD1 or TRBD2 (7 bases each). Germline V gene lookup returns CDR1 MGHDK and CDR2 SYGVNS. V was trimmed by 6 bases and J by 4 bases, leaving 22 bases between them. This CDR3 is built from 17 residues. CDR3 in DNA: TGTGCCAGCAGCAGTTCCAGGGGGAGGGGACAGTACAATGAGCAGTTCTTC. Protein: CASSSSRGRGQYNEQFF.

The gene calls are TRBV19 and TRBJ1-4; the D is unclear. Germline CDR1 LNHDA, CDR2 SQIVND (reference sequence). V gave up 7 bases and J gave up 3 bases, with 18 bases separating them. This CDR3 has 16 residues. In DNA form, the CDR3 reads TGTGCCAGTACCTCCGGGAGTCAGTGGTCTAATGAAAAACTGTTTTTT. As protein: CASTSGSQWSNEKLFF.

The chain recombines TRBV19 with TRBJ2-6; D ambiguous. Germline values: CDR1 LNHDA, CDR2 SQIVND (reference sequence). V gave up 3 bases and J gave up 4 bases, with 10 bases separating them. The length of the CDR3 is 15 residues. CDR3 in amino acids: CASSIWGSGANVLTF. The CDR3 nucleotides are TGTGCCAGTAGTATTTGGGGATCAGGGGCCAACGTCCTGACTTTC.

V and J are TRBV4-1 and TRBJ1-1; D not resolved. CDR1 and CDR2 from the germline V gene are MGHRA and YSYEKL. The germline V and J ends were trimmed by 3 bases and 6 bases, with 17 bases remaining between them. CDR3 length equals 15 residues. DNA for the CDR3: TGCGCCAGCAGCCAGGGAGGGAGGGAGGTTGCTGAAGCTTTCTTT. Translating gives CASSQGGREVAEAFF.

This chain connects TRBV7-9 to TRBJ1-2, with TRBD1 matching 9 bases. Trimming at V came to 5 bases and at J to 8 bases, leaving 15 bases not matched to a gene. From germline, CDR1 is SEHNR and CDR2 FQNEAQ (reference sequence). The CDR3 is 16 amino acids. The CDR3 coding sequence is TGTGCCAGCAGCCAACGGGACAGGGATCTCCCAGGGGGCTACACCTTC. Protein: CASSQRDRDLPGGYTF.

This clone has more than one count but fewer than ten. The V gene is TRBV4-1, the J gene TRBJ1-2; possible D gene TRBD1, 5 bases. The V and J ends lost 1 base and 7 bases respectively, with 16 bases between them. The CDR3 spans 15 residues. Looked up from germline, CDR1 is MGHRA and CDR2 is YSYEKL. Here the CDR3 DNA reads TGCGCCAGCAGCCAAGCGATCAGGGTGGGTAGTGGCTACACCTTC. It translates to CASSQAIRVGSGYTF.

In DNA, the CDR3 is TGTGCCAGCAGCGCTCAGACAGGGTTGTTTGGCTACACCTTC. It yields the protein CASSAQTGLFGYTF. The chain combines TRBV2 with TRBJ1-2; TRBD1 matches at 7 bases. Per the germline V gene, CDR1 is SNHLY and CDR2 is FYNNEI. Germline trimming cut 6 bases from V and 7 bases from J; bases unmatched to any gene: 11. This CDR3 has 14 amino acids.

The rearrangement uses TRBV5-1 and TRBJ1-1; 8 bases map to TRBD1. Germline V gene data show CDR1 as SGHRS and CDR2 as YFSETQ. The CDR3 totals 15 residues. V lost 4 bases and J lost 3; bases outside the gene matches: 8. The CDR3 loop reads CASSLGQGGDTEAFF. The CDR3 nucleotides read TGCGCCAGCAGCCTAGGACAGGGCGGGGACACTGAAGCTTTCTTT.

The sample holds one count of this clone. This rearrangement joins TRBV7-9 to TRBJ2-6; 7 bases line up with TRBD1. The CDR3 spans 15 residues. With V trimmed by 1 base and J by 3 bases, 0 bases remained unmatched. Germline values: CDR1 SEHNR, CDR2 FQNEAQ (reference sequence). CDR3 sequence reads: CASSLDRGGANVLTF. CDR3 nucleotides: TGTGCCAGCAGCTTAGACAGGGGTGGGGCCAACGTCCTGACTTTC. Variable domain in full (rest from reference TRBV7-9 and TRBJ2-6): DTGVSQNPRHKITKRGQNVTFRCDPISEHNRLYWYRQTLGQGPEFLTYFQNEAQLEKSRLLSDRFSAERPKGSFSTLEIQRTEQGDSAMYLCASSLDRGGANVLTFGAGSRLTVL.

V and J are TRBV18 and TRBJ1-5; the D gene is possibly TRBD1 (5 bases). Deletions cut 11 bases from V and 4 bases from J, with 15 bases between. CDR1 is KGHSH, CDR2 LQKENI, per germline. This CDR3 is built from 13 residues. The CDR3 region is CAGPPGGNQPQHF. As DNA, the CDR3 is TGTGCCGGCCCCCCGGGGGGGAATCAGCCCCAGCATTTT. Supplemented by reference TRBV18 and TRBJ1-5, the full variable domain reads NAGVMQNPRHLVRRRGQEARLRCSPMKGHSHVYWYRQLPEEGLKFMVYLQKENIIDESGMPKERFSAEFPKEGPSILRIQQVVRGDSAAYFCAGPPGGNQPQHFGDGTRLSIL.

CDR3 amino acids: CASSFPTSGGIYADEQFF. For the CDR3, the DNA is TGTGCCAGCAGTTTCCCGACTAGCGGGGGGATATACGCGGATGAGCAGTTCTTC. This chain uses TRBV28 with TRBJ2-1; TRBD2 matches 13 bases. The CDR3 runs 18 residues. Germline CDR1 is MDHEN and CDR2 is SYDVKM. V shed 3 bases and J 8 bases; nucleotides not matched to a gene: 13.